This entry is about one T cell receptor beta chain. After removal of 7 bases from V and 7 bases from J, the junction contained 8 bases not matched to a gene. CDR1 and CDR2 from the germline V gene are GTSNPN and SVGIG (reference sequence). The CDR3 extends over 13 amino acids. This entry is derived from a study of PD-L1 blockade in urothelial cancer. Across the study: Prior chemotherapy ranged from 0 to 3 regimens per patient.

Time point reported: pretreatment peripheral blood. Measured with immunoSEQ multiplex PCR; TCRdb has only the in-frame clones, and not every one. Among approximately 56,000 clones listed, roughly 85% were seen once. The clonotype was recovered from a man between 65 and 79 years old with urothelial cancer. V is TRBV30 and J is TRBJ1-4, with 8 positions matching TRBD1. The sequencing here drew on PBMCs, taken around atezolizumab (anti-PD-L1) treatment. This chain's CDR3 is CAYNRGWSEKLFF. The CDR3 DNA reads TGTGCCTATAACAGGGGGTGGAGTGAAAAACTGTTTTTT. Full variable domain (remainder filled in from reference TRBV30 and TRBJ1-4): SQTIHQWPATLVQPVGSPLSLECTVEGTSNPNLYWYRQAAGRGLQLLFYSVGIGQISSEVPQNLSASRPQDRQFILSSKKLLLSDSGFYLCAYNRGWSEKLFFGSGTQLSVL.